Listed here are 9 T cell receptor beta chains from one sample, sequenced in a study of human T cells and chemical hapten exposure. TCRdb itself ran the RACE reads through MiXCR, one entry per CDR3 protein. The table has about 120,000 distinct CDR3 sequences, about 14% seen once. Noted time point: pre-sensitization, week 0. Stated treatment: therapeutic diphenylcyclopropenone sensitization with weekly scalp DPC. The material was whole blood, obtained in connection with sensitization to the hapten diphenylcyclopropenone (DPC). The receptors come from a woman younger than 30 with alopecia areata. Some clones in this sample may be carry-over from other donors' samples.

This clonotype came up a few times. The chain recombines TRBV29-1 with TRBJ2-5, with D unresolved. The CDR3 totals 12 residues. CDR1 and CDR2 from the germline V gene are SQVTM and ANQGSEA. The V end lost 6 bases, the J end lost 0 bases, and 8 bases lay between the germline ends. The CDR3 sequence: CSVSRNQETQYF. In nucleotides, the CDR3 is TGCAGCGTCTCCAGAAACCAAGAGACCCAGTACTTC.

There are a few counts of this clonotype. The J gene is TRBJ2-3, the V gene TRBV10-1; 8 nucleotides line up with TRBD2. V gave up 3 bases and J gave up 4 bases; unmatched junction bases: 3. This CDR3 is built from 14 residues. Germline CDR1 WNHNN, CDR2 SYGVQD (reference sequence). CDR3 bases: TGCGCCAGCAGTGATCCAGCGGGGGCAGATACGCAGTATTTT. Translated, it gives CASSDPAGADTQYF.

The CDR3 here is CASRRLSGGYTDTQYF. The CDR3 nucleotides read TGTGCCAGCAGACGATTGAGCGGGGGCTACACAGATACGCAGTATTTT. This chain uses TRBV11-2 with TRBJ2-3; TRBD2 matches at 8 bases. J lost 2 bases, V lost 6 bases, and 10 bases had no gene match. The germline V gene has CDR1 SGHAT and CDR2 FQNNGV. This CDR3 has 16 amino acids.

This clonotype was observed a few times. The chain recombines TRBV7-9 with TRBJ2-6, with D hard to call. The CDR3 has 15 amino acids. The V gene's germline CDR1 is SEHNR and CDR2 FQNEAQ (reference sequence). V lost 4 bases, J lost 0 bases, and 7 bases lay in between. The CDR3 DNA sequence: TGTGCCAGCAGCTCACTGTACTCTGGGGCCAACGTCCTGACTTTC. Its translation is CASSSLYSGANVLTF.

This clonotype was detected only a few times. The chain uses TRBV7-8 and TRBJ1-4; 8 nucleotides agree with TRBD1. Per the germline V gene, CDR1 is SGHVS and CDR2 is FQNEAQ. The V segment lost 1 base and the J segment 5 bases; nucleotides outside the gene matches: 6. The CDR3 runs 16 residues. CDR3: CASSLGPGQGNEKLFF. The CDR3 DNA reads TGTGCCAGCAGCTTAGGTCCAGGACAGGGAAATGAAAAACTGTTTTTT.

This clonotype has at least ten counts. The chain carries TRBV6-6 and TRBJ2-7; 12 nucleotides line up with TRBD2. Trimming removed 6 bases from V and 3 bases from J; junction bases left unmatched: 9. Germline V CDR1 and CDR2: MNHNY, SVGAGI (reference sequence). This CDR3 contains 16 residues. This CDR3 reads CASSAGLAGPSYEQYF. CDR3 coding DNA: TGTGCCAGCAGCGCGGGACTAGCGGGCCCGAGCTACGAGCAGTACTTC.

This chain joins TRBV7-9 and TRBJ1-1; no definite D call. Germline values: CDR1 SEHNR, CDR2 FQNEAQ (reference sequence). V dropped 5 bases and J dropped 11 bases, with 24 bases sitting between them. The CDR3 spans 15 residues. CDR3 region: CASSLTRGVGFFAFF. CDR3 nucleotides: TGTGCCAGCAGCCTAACCCGGGGTGTAGGTTTCTTCGCTTTCTTT.

This clonotype was recorded at least ten times. The chain couples TRBV10-2 to TRBJ1-5; possible D gene TRBD1, 5 bases. Germline assignment: CDR1 WSHSY and CDR2 SAAADI. Trimming stripped 8 bases from V and 2 bases from J, with 7 bases between. This CDR3 has 12 amino acids. This CDR3 reads CASAGGNQPQHF. In DNA, the CDR3 is TGCGCCAGCGCGGGGGGCAATCAGCCCCAGCATTTT.

The V call is TRBV7-8, the J call TRBJ1-1, with D hard to call. The germline CDR1 and CDR2 sequences are SGHVS and FQNEAQ. Trimming stripped 0 bases from V and 3 bases from J, with 17 bases between. The CDR3 consists of 17 residues. The CDR3: CASSLAVDYLEDTEAFF. The CDR3 nucleotides read TGTGCCAGCAGCTTAGCGGTGGACTACCTGGAGGACACTGAAGCTTTCTTT. The full variable domain, in which reference TRBV7-8 and TRBJ1-1 provide the parts outside the CDR3, is GAGVSQSPRYKVAKRGQDVALRCDPISGHVSLFWYQQALGQGPEFLTYFQNEAQLDKSGLPSDRFFAERPEGSVSTLKIQRTQQEDSAVYLCASSLAVDYLEDTEAFFGQGTRLTVV.